These 32 T cell receptor beta chains were sequenced from one sample in a study of cytomegalovirus exposure and HLA in healthy donors. It was with 60 Vbeta and 13 Jbeta primers that the PCR ran. Clones were read by immunoSEQ multiplex PCR, and TCRdb kept only the in-frame ones, dropping some. The sample holds about 130,000 clones, roughly 82% seen once. The sample was PBMCs. Every receptor here comes from a woman aged 60-70 years in good health and CMV-seropositive.

This clone was counted a single time. This chain links TRBV27 with TRBJ2-5; D not certain. The V gene's germline CDR1 is MNHEY and CDR2 SMNVEV (reference sequence). V lost 6 bases, J lost 0 bases, and 11 bases lay in between. The CDR3 consists of 14 residues. The CDR3 DNA follows: TGTGCCAGCAGCCCGAACACGTACCAAGAGACCCAGTACTTC. Translating it yields CASSPNTYQETQYF.

This clone was seen more than once but under ten times. The chain joins TRBV13 to TRBJ2-3, with 9 bases aligning to TRBD2. V lost 3 bases, J lost 6 bases, and 7 bases stayed unmatched. CDR3 length equals 15 residues. The germline V gene encodes CDR1 PRHDT and CDR2 FYEKMQ (reference sequence). The chain's CDR3 is CASSFPSGGFDTQYF. The DNA of the CDR3 is TGTGCCAGCAGCTTTCCCAGCGGGGGGTTCGATACGCAGTATTTT.

The CDR3 reads CASSVTGYTEAFF. The DNA of the CDR3 is TGTGCCAGCAGCGTGACAGGGTACACTGAAGCTTTCTTT. The rearrangement joins TRBV11-3 to TRBJ1-1; 7 bases map to TRBD1. CDR3 size: 13 residues. V shed 5 bases, J shed 3 bases, and the junction held 3 bases outside the gene matches. Germline V gene sequence: CDR1 SGHNT, CDR2 YENEEA.

This clone was observed a few times. The chain carries TRBV27 and TRBJ2-2, with TRBD1 matching over 9 bases. Germline lookup yields CDR1 MNHEY and CDR2 SMNVEV (reference sequence). The CDR3 covers 15 residues. V trimming: 2 bases; J trimming: 4 bases; junction bases outside the gene matches: 2. The chain's CDR3 is CASSLTGGFTGELFF. The CDR3 coding sequence is TGTGCCAGCAGTTTAACAGGGGGCTTCACCGGGGAGCTGTTTTTT.

This clone showed up just a few times. The sample has other DNA sequences that encode this CDR3 too. The chain carries TRBV7-2 and TRBJ1-2; D uncertain. CDR1 is SGHTA, CDR2 FQGNSA, per germline. The CDR3 is 15 amino acids. Trimming cost V 1 base and J 2 bases, with 11 bases left between them. Here the CDR3 reads CASSLGPDSNYGYTF. DNA for the CDR3: TGTGCCAGCAGCTTAGGGCCGGATAGCAACTATGGCTACACCTTC.

V gene TRBV5-1 combines with J gene TRBJ2-5; 13 bases line up with TRBD2. V gave up 4 bases and J gave up 5 bases; unmatched junction bases: 8. Germline V lookup: CDR1 SGHRS, CDR2 YFSETQ. The CDR3 has 16 amino acids. CDR3 coding DNA: TGCGCCAGCAGCCTGACTAGCGGGGGGATAGGGGAGACCCAGTACTTC. It translates to CASSLTSGGIGETQYF.

The chain joins TRBV5-4 to TRBJ2-1, with 13 bases identical to TRBD2. Germline V gene sequence: CDR1 SGHNT, CDR2 YYREEE (reference sequence). The CDR3 runs 15 residues. J gave up 10 bases and V 3 bases, and 7 bases lay outside the gene matches. The CDR3 DNA reads TGTGCCAGCAGCTCAAGGACTAGCGGGAGTAGAGAGCAGTTCTTC. The encoded protein is CASSSRTSGSREQFF.

This rearrangement joins TRBV10-3 to TRBJ1-3; D is unclear. The CDR3 runs 13 residues. Germline V gives CDR1 ENHRY, CDR2 SYGVKD. The V gene lost 10 bases and the J gene lost 2 bases, with 12 bases spanning the gap. The DNA for the CDR3 is TGTGCCACGACCGACATAACTGGAAACACCATATATTTT. This encodes CATTDITGNTIYF.

This chain uses TRBV6-5 with TRBJ1-5; D not resolved. Trimming left V 6 bases short and J 0 bases short, with 6 bases between. CDR3 length: 13 residues. CDR1 is MNHEY and CDR2 is SVGAGI in the germline V gene. CDR3 sequence: CASRLNSNQPQHF. In nucleotides, the CDR3 is TGTGCCAGCAGACTTAATAGCAATCAGCCCCAGCATTTT.

V and J are TRBV7-3 and TRBJ1-1; 7 nucleotides agree with TRBD1. From germline, CDR1 is SGHTA and CDR2 FQGTGA. V was clipped by 4 bases and J by 6 bases; unmatched bases: 11. This CDR3 spans 15 amino acids. CDR3 residues: CASSSRQGPGAEAFF. CDR3 nucleotide sequence: TGTGCCAGCAGCTCTCGACAGGGTCCAGGGGCTGAAGCTTTCTTT.

CDR3 nucleotide sequence: TGTGCCATCGCGGACAGGTATTCCTCTGGAAACACCATATATTTT. This translates into CAIADRYSSGNTIYF. The chain joins TRBV10-3 to TRBJ1-3, with TRBD1 matching 7 bases. The CDR3 consists of 15 residues. V shed 8 bases, J shed 0 bases, and the junction held 7 bases outside the gene matches. Germline-derived CDR1 and CDR2 are ENHRY and SYGVKD.

This rearrangement joins TRBV5-1 to TRBJ2-5; no firm D call. The ends were cut back, 3 bases at V and 2 bases at J, with 8 bases in the middle. This CDR3 is 13 amino acids long. Germline assignment: CDR1 SGHRS and CDR2 YFSETQ. The DNA of the CDR3 is TGCGCCAGCAGCTCACAGTCTCAAGAGACCCAGTACTTC. Residues: CASSSQSQETQYF.

V is TRBV11-3 and J is TRBJ2-2, with 10 bases identical to TRBD1. Germline loops: CDR1 SGHNT, CDR2 YENEEA. The CDR3 extends over 17 amino acids. Trimming took 2 bases from V and 1 from J; bases not matched to a gene: 4. The CDR3 region has the DNA TGTGCCAGCAGCTTATGGGGACAGGGGCTGAACACCGGGGAGCTGTTTTTT. Its translation: CASSLWGQGLNTGELFF.

The genes are TRBV9 and TRBJ1-2, with 8 bases lining up with TRBD1. V shed 0 bases and J 2 bases; nucleotides not matched to a gene: 0. The CDR3 has 14 residues. Germline CDR1 reads SGDLS; CDR2 reads YYNGEE. The CDR3 sequence is CASSVAGGNYGYTF. CDR3 DNA sequence: TGTGCCAGCAGCGTAGCAGGGGGCAACTATGGCTACACCTTC.

The chain combines TRBV27 with TRBJ2-7, with 10 bases that match TRBD1. The germline V gene encodes CDR1 MNHEY and CDR2 SMNVEV (reference sequence). V dropped 10 bases and J dropped 4; count of bases not matched to a gene: 13. The CDR3 extends over 15 amino acids. In nucleotides, the CDR3 is TGTGCCACCGCGGGGGAACCGGGACAGGGGTACGAGCAGTACTTC. The encoded protein is CATAGEPGQGYEQYF.

The CDR3 region is CASSEQGQGGEKLFF. CDR3 coding DNA: TGTGCCAGCAGTGAACAGGGACAGGGAGGGGAAAAACTGTTTTTT. This chain uses TRBV2 with TRBJ1-4, with TRBD1 identical over 9 bases. Germline values: CDR1 SNHLY, CDR2 FYNNEI. Trimming at V came to 2 bases and at J to 8 bases, leaving 6 bases not matched to a gene. CDR3 length: 15 amino acids.

J is TRBJ1-5 and V is TRBV18; 10 nucleotides line up with TRBD1. CDR3 length equals 17 residues. Germline trimming cut 5 bases from V and 0 bases from J; bases unmatched to any gene: 7. The germline CDR1 and CDR2 sequences are KGHSH and LQKENI. The CDR3 loop is CASSSGTGVNSNQPQHF. DNA of the CDR3: TGTGCCAGCTCATCCGGGACAGGGGTAAATAGCAATCAGCCCCAGCATTTT.

The V call is TRBV7-9, the J call TRBJ1-1, with TRBD1 as a possible D gene (5 bases). CDR1 is SEHNR, CDR2 FQNEAQ, per germline (reference sequence). Trimming shortened V by 3 bases and J by 6 bases, and 14 bases separated the two germline ends. CDR3 size: 14 residues. CDR3 sequence: CASSFISTGAEAFF. The CDR3 nucleotides read TGTGCCAGCAGCTTTATAAGTACAGGCGCTGAAGCTTTCTTT.

The rearrangement links TRBV7-2 to TRBJ2-3; 7 bases align to TRBD2. J lost 5 bases, V lost 5 bases, and 4 bases had no gene match. CDR3 length: 13 amino acids. Germline CDR1 and CDR2: SGHTA and FQGNSA. This CDR3 is CASSRTGGDTQYF. CDR3 in DNA: TGTGCCAGCAGCCGAACGGGGGGAGATACGCAGTATTTT.

This rearrangement joins TRBV4-3 to TRBJ1-2; D remains unclear. CDR3 length equals 14 residues. Germline-derived CDR1 and CDR2 are LGHNA and YSLEER. V was shortened by 1 base and J by 4 bases, with 10 bases between the two germline ends. The CDR3 loop is CASSQGQVGYGYTF. The CDR3, as DNA: TGCGCCAGCAGCCAAGGGCAGGTTGGCTATGGCTACACCTTC.

The gene calls are TRBV6-1 and TRBJ2-1; 9 positions agree with TRBD1. The CDR3 spans 15 residues. CDR1 is MNHNS, CDR2 SASEGT, per germline. V was clipped by 7 bases and J by 5 bases; unmatched bases: 9. The CDR3 nucleotides are TGTGCCAGCATCAGACCCGGGACAGGGAACAATGAGCAGTTCTTC. It encodes CASIRPGTGNNEQFF.

This clone was counted only a few times. The chain uses TRBV5-1 and TRBJ2-3; 7 positions agree with TRBD2. V dropped 4 bases and J dropped 2; count of bases not matched to a gene: 4. This CDR3 comprises 14 residues. Germline CDR1 is SGHRS and CDR2 is YFSETQ. The CDR3 bases are TGCGCCAGCAGCCAGCGGGAACACACAGATACGCAGTATTTT. It codes for CASSQREHTDTQYF.

This rearrangement joins TRBV2 to TRBJ2-3; TRBD2 agrees at 12 bases. V shed 2 bases and J 8 bases; nucleotides not matched to a gene: 8. This CDR3 has 16 residues. CDR1 and CDR2 from the germline V gene are SNHLY and FYNNEI. CDR3 loop: CASSESLAGGRGTQYF. The DNA of the CDR3 is TGTGCCAGCAGTGAAAGTCTAGCGGGGGGGCGGGGTACGCAGTATTTT.

Only a few counts were recorded for this clone. This chain links TRBV11-2 with TRBJ2-7, with TRBD1 matching over 7 bases. The CDR3 has 15 residues. Per germline, CDR1 SGHAT and CDR2 FQNNGV. V shed 8 bases and J 1 base; nucleotides not matched to a gene: 11. DNA for the CDR3: TGTGCCAGCGGAGGATTTTCGACAGGGTCCTACGAGCAGTACTTC. Its protein product is CASGGFSTGSYEQYF.

This rearrangement joins TRBV4-3 to TRBJ2-2, with 10 bases lining up with TRBD2. CDR1 is LGHNA, CDR2 YSLEER, per germline. V shed 4 bases, J shed 5 bases, and the junction held 7 bases outside the gene matches. CDR3 length: 16 residues. CDR3 region: CASSPIGLAETGELFF. CDR3 coding DNA: TGCGCCAGCAGCCCAATCGGACTAGCGGAAACCGGGGAGCTGTTTTTT.

The V and J genes are TRBV6-4 and TRBJ2-3; TRBD2 matches at 7 bases. Germline-derived CDR1 and CDR2 are MRHNA and SNTAGT. The junction had 5 bases not matched to a gene; V was cut back by 5 bases and J by 3 bases. CDR3 length equals 14 residues. CDR3 in amino acids: CASSFRAGTDTQYF. The CDR3 DNA reads TGTGCCAGCAGTTTCCGAGCGGGGACAGATACGCAGTATTTT.

This chain links TRBV19 with TRBJ2-3, with 8 bases matching TRBD2. CDR1 and CDR2 (germline): LNHDA, SQIVND (reference sequence). There are 15 residues in the CDR3. Trimming cost V 6 bases and J 2 bases; bases outside gene matches: 7. The DNA of the CDR3 is TGTGCCAGTAGGACAACGGGAGGGCCCACAGATACGCAGTATTTT. This gives the protein CASRTTGGPTDTQYF.

This chain's CDR3 is CASSDGQGGFNEQFF. The CDR3 bases are TGTGCCAGCAGTGACGGACAGGGGGGATTCAATGAGCAGTTCTTC. The chain uses TRBV27 and TRBJ2-1; 10 positions match TRBD1. V shed 5 bases and J 6 bases; nucleotides not matched to a gene: 7. Germline CDR1 MNHEY, CDR2 SMNVEV (reference sequence). The CDR3 extends over 15 amino acids.

This rearrangement joins TRBV5-1 to TRBJ2-5; D gene uncertain. Judging by the DNA end, TRBJ2-7 fits better; the J call may be wrong. Germline V gene data show CDR1 as SGHRS and CDR2 as YFSETQ. The CDR3 is 15 amino acids. CDR3 amino acids: CASGPYGSRSYEQYF. The CDR3, as DNA: TGCGCCAGCGGCCCGTACGGGTCTCGTTCCTACGAGCAGTACTTC.

The chain is built from TRBV7-3 and TRBJ2-3; D not resolved. V was pared by 4 bases and J by 0 bases, with 11 bases between. This CDR3 comprises 15 residues. Germline loops: CDR1 SGHTA, CDR2 FQGTGA. The chain's CDR3 is CASSSGASSTDTQYF. The CDR3 DNA is TGTGCCAGCAGCTCCGGAGCGTCTAGCACAGATACGCAGTATTTT.

A few counts support this clone. V and J are TRBV7-9 and TRBJ2-7, with 7 bases lining up with TRBD1. The CDR3 extends over 13 amino acids. V trimming: 5 bases; J trimming: 4 bases; junction bases outside the gene matches: 5. Germline V gene sequence: CDR1 SEHNR, CDR2 FQNEAQ (reference sequence). CDR3 DNA: TGTGCCAGCAGCCCCGGACAGGTATACGAGCAGTACTTC. Amino acid sequence: CASSPGQVYEQYF.

Judged by abundance, this clone is medium-sized. The gene calls are TRBV7-2 and TRBJ2-3; 8 nucleotides align to TRBD2. The CDR3 runs to 15 residues. Germline lookup yields CDR1 SGHTA and CDR2 FQGNSA. Trimming took 5 bases from V and 0 from J; bases not matched to a gene: 4. Written as DNA, the CDR3 is TGTGCCAGCAGCCCAATAGCGGGGAGCACAGATACGCAGTATTTT. This gives the protein CASSPIAGSTDTQYF. The full variable domain, completed using reference TRBV7-2 and TRBJ2-3, is GAGVSQSPSNKVTEKGKDVELRCDPISGHTALYWYRQSLGQGLEFLIYFQGNSAPDKSGLPSDRFSAERTGGSVSTLTIQRTQQEDSAVYLCASSPIAGSTDTQYFGPGTRLTVL.